This T cell receptor beta chain originates from a study of T cell changes during pregnancy in multiple sclerosis. The assay was immunoSEQ multiplex PCR, and TCRdb's table has in-frame clones only and misses some. This sample has tens of thousands of clones, with over 85% found just once. This CDR3 is 18 amino acids long. Germline CDR1 is MNHNS and CDR2 is SASEGT. Trimming cost V 3 bases and J 2 bases; bases outside gene matches: 9. Sequencing was performed on CD4+ T cells from peripheral blood mononuclear cells, taken in the first trimester of pregnancy. The rearrangement links TRBV6-1 to TRBJ1-5, with 11 bases identical to TRBD1. The source of this sequence is a female donor with multiple sclerosis, enrolled in a pregnancy study. The CDR3: CASSDIWTGGFGNQPQHF. The CDR3 bases are TGTGCCAGCAGTGACATCTGGACAGGGGGCTTCGGCAATCAGCCCCAGCATTTT.